Presented here are 7 T cell receptor beta chains from one specimen sequenced in a study of vaccination effects on CD4 cells after COVID-19. Their antigens remain unidentified. Some clones are missing from TCRdb's copy, which holds only in-frame ones; the method was immunoSEQ multiplex PCR. The sample lists approximately 45,000 clones, 70% to 80% occurring once. Scientists isolated CD4+ T cells after a roughly ten-day culture period ended. The specimen was CD4+ T cells from PBMCs cultured without peptide, collected before COVID-19 vaccination. The receptors were sampled from a human donor who had a prior SARS-CoV-2 infection.

This clone was detected a few times. The V gene is TRBV5-4, the J gene TRBJ1-1; possibly TRBD1 for D (6 bases). Trimming stripped 0 bases from V and 4 bases from J, with 7 bases between. CDR3 size: 13 residues. Germline V gene lookup returns CDR1 SGHNT and CDR2 YYREEE (reference sequence). The chain's CDR3 is CASSLGGGTEAFF. The DNA of the CDR3 is TGTGCCAGCAGCTTGGGAGGGGGCACTGAAGCTTTCTTT.

In its sample, this clone was seen a few times. The V call is TRBV2, the J call TRBJ1-2, with D possibly TRBD1 on 6 matching bases. V was pared by 8 bases and J by 4 bases, with 14 bases between. Germline CDR1 reads SNHLY; CDR2 reads FYNNEI. The CDR3 length is 13 residues. CDR3 loop: CASCGTTSYGYTF. The CDR3 DNA is TGTGCCAGCTGCGGGACAACCTCCTATGGCTACACCTTC. Full variable domain (outside the CDR3, taken from reference TRBV2 and TRBJ1-2): EPEVTQTPSHQVTQMGQEVILRCVPISNHLYFYWYRQILGQKVEFLVSFYNNEISEKSEIFDDQFSVERPDGSNFTLKIRSTKLEDSAMYFCASCGTTSYGYTFGSGTRLTVV.

The genes are TRBV19 and TRBJ1-1; a weak D match, TRBD1 (5 bases). The germline V gene has CDR1 LNHDA and CDR2 SQIVND (reference sequence). The CDR3 contains 13 residues. Trimming removed 5 bases at V and 1 base at J, with 8 bases between. CDR3 sequence (DNA): TGTGCCAGTAGTTTGACAGAGAACACTGAAGCTTTCTTT. Translated, it gives CASSLTENTEAFF.

The chain has TRBV3-1 (or the pseudogene TRBV3-2) and TRBJ2-1, with 7 bases identical to TRBD1. The germline CDR1 and CDR2 sequences are LGHDT and YNNKEL (reference sequence). This CDR3 has 13 residues. The V and J ends lost 4 bases and 8 bases, in that order; junction bases with no gene match: 5. Written as DNA, the CDR3 is TGTGCCAGCAGCCCGACAGGGTTGGATGAGCAGTTCTTC. Its translation is CASSPTGLDEQFF.

J is TRBJ1-5 and V is TRBV6-2 or TRBV6-3, with 9 bases fitting TRBD1. There are 20 residues in the CDR3. V was pared by 5 bases and J by 0 bases, with 17 bases of the junction left unmatched. Per the germline V gene, CDR1 is MNHEY and CDR2 is SVGEGT. CDR3 region: CASSPHSGTGPFLSNQPQHF. CDR3 bases: TGTGCCAGCAGTCCCCACTCCGGGACAGGGCCTTTCCTTAGCAATCAGCCCCAGCATTTT.

The chain links TRBV15 to TRBJ2-1; D could derive from TRBD1 or TRBD2 (6 bases each). Germline V gene lookup returns CDR1 LNHNV and CDR2 YYDKDF (reference sequence). Trimming removed 0 bases from V and 8 bases from J, with 14 bases in between. There are 15 residues in the CDR3. In DNA, the CDR3 is TGTGCCACCAGCAGAGAACCTTACGGGGGCGATGAGCAGTTCTTC. This codes for CATSREPYGGDEQFF.

In its sample, this clone was seen a few times. The CDR3 DNA is TGTGCCAGCAGCTTGGCCCCCGACAGTTCCTACGAGCAGTACTTC. Its translation: CASSLAPDSSYEQYF. V gene TRBV5-5 combines with J gene TRBJ2-7, with a possible D match to TRBD1 (5 bases). V lost 0 bases and J lost 1, with 11 bases in between. This CDR3 spans 15 amino acids. Germline CDR1 is SGHKS and CDR2 is YYEKEE (reference sequence). The full variable domain, in which reference TRBV5-5 and TRBJ2-7 provide the parts outside the CDR3, is DAGVTQSPTHLIKTRGQQVTLRCSPISGHKSVSWYQQVLGQGPQFIFQYYEKEERGRGNFPDRFSARQFPNYSSELNVNALLLGDSALYLCASSLAPDSSYEQYFGPGTRLTVT.